The T cell receptor (beta chain) described here comes from a study of blood T cells in healthy people across ages. CDR3 length: 14 amino acids. Losses at the gene ends were 3 bases for V and 5 bases for J; bases not matched to a gene: 7. The second PCR ran roughly 7 to 12 cycles with a sample-barcoded 5' primer and J-beta primers. In TCRdb, the 5' RACE reads were re-called with MiXCR into one record per CDR3 protein. The sample has about 1 million distinct CDR3 sequences; 40% to 55% are singletons. Extractions gave at least 5.5 micrograms of total RNA per sample. This TCR came from a woman between 55 and 75 years old in good health. The sample was blood. The rearrangement links TRBV12-3 or TRBV12-4 to TRBJ2-7, with TRBD2 identical over 7 bases. The CDR3 DNA sequence: TGTGCCAGCAGTTTTGGCGGGAGTTTACACGAGCAGTACTTC. Protein product: CASSFGGSLHEQYF.